This T cell receptor beta chain is drawn from a study of T cell repertoires in cytomegalovirus infection. Study-level information: An indication of both CMV infection and matching HLA type came from public TCR beta signatures. Study findings and constraints: CMV-specific HLA-C-restricted TCR beta clonotypes dominated the ex vivo response. Cumulative frequency of public TCR beta families picked out carriers of CMV plus the relevant HLA.

This CDR3 comprises 16 residues. Trimming removed 0 bases at V and 6 bases at J, with 14 bases between. The germline gives CDR1 MNHEY, CDR2 SVGAGI. TCRdb re-called the reads with MiXCR, one entry per CDR3 protein. The data hold about 68,000 distinct CDR3 sequences, with 20% to 25% observed a single time. As concerns this clonotype: Antigen: not known.

The receptor was derived from a human donor in good health (CMV status not recorded). Some clones in this sample may be carry-over from other donors' samples. V usage is TRBV6-5 and J usage is TRBJ1-4; no clear D gene. Sequencing used PBMCs, sequenced either directly or after in vitro stimulation (not recorded which). The CDR3 nucleotides read TGTGCCAGCAGTTACTCCGCCGAGCGACAATATGAAAAACTGTTTTTT. It codes for CASSYSAERQYEKLFF.